Below, 11 T cell receptor beta chains from the same sample are listed, as sequenced in a study of blood T cell repertoires in COVID-19. Assay: immunoSEQ multiplex PCR; the TCRdb copy retains only in-frame clones and omits some. The sample shows 290,000 or so clones, 70% to 90% of them seen only once. The sample comprised peripheral blood. The source of these receptors is a man in his 70s with acute or convalescent COVID-19.

The V call is TRBV5-4, the J call TRBJ1-2; 8 bases are a match to TRBD1. The V gene's germline CDR1 is SGHNT and CDR2 YYREEE (reference sequence). This CDR3 has 15 residues. The V gene end was trimmed by 4 bases and the J gene end by 2 bases; junction bases not matched to a gene: 7. The CDR3 region is CASSKPGQVNYGYTF. The CDR3 DNA is TGTGCCAGCAGCAAACCGGGACAGGTCAACTATGGCTACACCTTC.

V usage is TRBV7-2 and J usage is TRBJ2-1; 12 positions agree with TRBD2. Germline CDR1 reads SGHTA; CDR2 reads FQGNSA. With V trimmed by 7 bases and J by 4 bases, 2 bases remained unmatched. The CDR3 length is 14 residues. CDR3 DNA: TGTGCCAGCACCGGACTAGCGGGGTACAATGAGCAGTTCTTC. Its translation is CASTGLAGYNEQFF.

V and J are TRBV20-1 and TRBJ2-3; D may be TRBD2 (6 bases). Germline V lookup: CDR1 DFQATT, CDR2 SNEGSKA (reference sequence). Deletions cut 3 bases from V and 3 bases from J, with 13 bases between. The CDR3 has 14 residues. CDR3 sequence: CSASTSYRTDTQYF. In nucleotides, the CDR3 is TGCAGTGCTAGTACTAGCTATAGGACAGATACGCAGTATTTT.

J is TRBJ2-2 and V is TRBV19, with D possibly matching TRBD1 (5 bases). CDR3 size: 16 residues. Per germline, CDR1 LNHDA and CDR2 SQIVND (reference sequence). Trimming removed 5 bases at V and 2 bases at J, with 15 bases between. CDR3 loop: CASSLKDKINTGELFF. CDR3 in DNA: TGTGCCAGTAGTCTCAAGGACAAGATCAACACCGGGGAGCTGTTTTTT.

This clone was recorded once. V usage is TRBV6-2 or TRBV6-3 and J usage is TRBJ1-5, with D hard to call. Looked up from germline, CDR1 is MNHEY and CDR2 is SVGEGT. Trimming removed 1 base from V and 5 bases from J, with 12 bases in between. The CDR3 contains 15 residues. The CDR3: CASSYYSPGYQPQHF. The CDR3 DNA sequence: TGTGCCAGCAGTTACTATTCCCCCGGTTATCAGCCCCAGCATTTT.

J is TRBJ1-1 and V is TRBV18, with a tentative D call TRBD1 (6 bases). CDR3 length: 12 residues. V lost 10 bases to trimming and J lost 0 bases, with 9 bases between them. CDR1 and CDR2 (germline): KGHSH, LQKENI. This chain's CDR3 is CAMGTLNTEAFF. The CDR3 DNA is TGTGCCATGGGGACATTGAACACTGAAGCTTTCTTT.

In its sample, this clone was seen once. This chain joins TRBV19 and TRBJ1-4, with 10 bases fitting TRBD1. V lost 11 bases, J lost 8 bases, and 8 bases stayed unmatched. Germline-derived CDR1 and CDR2 are LNHDA and SQIVND (reference sequence). The CDR3 is made up of 13 amino acids. CDR3 amino acids: CAASGQGPEKLFF. For the CDR3, the DNA is TGTGCCGCCTCGGGACAGGGGCCCGAAAAACTGTTTTTT.

The chain combines TRBV29-1 with TRBJ2-7; 8 bases match TRBD1. Germline CDR1 is SQVTM and CDR2 is ANQGSEA. This CDR3 spans 11 amino acids. Losses at the gene ends were 6 bases for V and 6 bases for J; bases not matched to a gene: 4. The CDR3 coding sequence is TGCAGCGTGGACAGGGTTGGCGAGCAGTACTTC. Translated: CSVDRVGEQYF.

The chain couples TRBV9 to TRBJ1-1, with 9 positions matching TRBD1. V trimming: 4 bases; J trimming: 3 bases; junction bases outside the gene matches: 4. CDR3 length: 14 residues. The germline CDR1 and CDR2 sequences are SGDLS and YYNGEE. As DNA, the CDR3 is TGTGCCAGCAGCCCCGACAGGGGGGACACTGAAGCTTTCTTT. Translated, it gives CASSPDRGDTEAFF.

The gene calls are TRBV27 and TRBJ2-7; 11 bases line up with TRBD2. Germline lookup yields CDR1 MNHEY and CDR2 SMNVEV (reference sequence). V dropped 5 bases and J dropped 4; count of bases not matched to a gene: 7. The CDR3 is made up of 15 amino acids. The CDR3 region has the DNA TGTGCCAGCAGTCCCCAGACTAGCGGGATGTACGAGCAGTACTTC. Translated: CASSPQTSGMYEQYF.

The V and J genes are TRBV28 and TRBJ2-7; TRBD1 might be the D (6 bases). Trimming removed 2 bases from V and 4 bases from J, with 9 bases in between. Germline assignment: CDR1 MDHEN and CDR2 SYDVKM. CDR3 length equals 13 residues. CDR3 loop: CASSLTGRYEQYF. CDR3 nucleotide sequence: TGTGCCAGCAGTTTAACAGGGCGGTACGAGCAGTACTTC. The variable domain in full, completed from reference TRBV28 and TRBJ2-7, reads DVKVTQSSRYLVKRTGEKVFLECVQDMDHENMFWYRQDPGLGLRLIYFSYDVKMKEKGDIPEGYSVSREKKERFSLILESASTNQTSMYLCASSLTGRYEQYFGPGTRLTVT.